In its sample, the clone carrying this T cell receptor beta chain was seen many times. Its target is unknown. The read finishes 3 residues shy of the CDR3 end, and the germline J gene is used to complete it. This CDR3 is built from 16 residues. The V and J ends lost 3 bases and 0 bases respectively, with 12 bases between them. Looked up from germline, CDR1 is SGHTA and CDR2 is FQGTGA. These data originate in a study of T cell clonality in common variable immunodeficiency. Points from the study as a whole: Compared with controls, CVID subjects had fewer shared TCRbeta clones. Patient heterogeneity in the CVID cohort limited correlations between repertoire features and clinical complications. CVID subjects had higher TCRbeta clonality than healthy controls, most marked in about a third.

Measured with immunoSEQ multiplex PCR; TCRdb has only the in-frame clones, and not every one. The specimen has tens of thousands of clones, none found just once. Sequencing used peripheral blood mononuclear cells. The chain combines TRBV7-3 with TRBJ2-1; possibly TRBD2 for D (6 bases). This TCR was recovered from a person aged 18-70 years in good health. Partial CDR3 DNA: TGTGCCAGCAGCTTTGGCGGGGAGGCCTCCTACAATGAG. Protein: CASSFGGEASYNE. The complete CDR3 reads CASSFGGEASYNEQFF.